Reported below is one T cell receptor beta chain. The data derive from a study of T cell responses to AZD1222 COVID-19 vaccine. The CDR3 consists of 13 residues. V gave up 2 bases and J gave up 5 bases, with 6 bases separating them. TCRdb's copy holds only in-frame clones and misses some; the assay was immunoSEQ multiplex PCR. The repertoire consists of some 200,000 clones, with 90% to 95% occurring once and the leading ten covering roughly 3.8%. The specimen was peripheral blood, collected on day 0 of AZD1222 vaccination. The rearrangement joins TRBV12-3 or TRBV12-4 to TRBJ1-4; D is perhaps TRBD1 (6 bases). This TCR was recovered from an adult in good health. As DNA, the CDR3 is TGTGCCAGCAGTTTACAGGGGAATGAAAAACTGTTTTTT. This gives the protein CASSLQGNEKLFF.